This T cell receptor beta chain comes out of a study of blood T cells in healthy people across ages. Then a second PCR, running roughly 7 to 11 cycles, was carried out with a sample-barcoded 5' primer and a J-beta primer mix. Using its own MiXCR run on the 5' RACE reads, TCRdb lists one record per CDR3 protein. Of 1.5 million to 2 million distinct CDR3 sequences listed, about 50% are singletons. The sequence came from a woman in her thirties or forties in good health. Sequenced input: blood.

CDR3: CASSQEDRPRGEYGYTF. For the CDR3, the DNA is TGCGCCAGCAGCCAAGAGGACAGACCTCGAGGTGAATATGGCTACACCTTC. V and J are TRBV4-1 and TRBJ1-2, with a tentative D call TRBD1 (6 bases). Germline V CDR1 and CDR2: MGHRA, YSYEKL. The CDR3 runs to 17 residues. With 0 bases removed from V and 5 bases from J, the gap between germline ends came to 19 bases.